One T cell receptor beta chain is described in this entry. Antigen unknown. These data belong to a study of cytomegalovirus exposure and HLA in healthy donors. Study-wide results and limits: The classifier reportedly diagnosed cytomegalovirus status with high specificity and sensitivity.

Method: immunoSEQ multiplex PCR; TCRdb's copy keeps in-frame clones and lacks some. The table lists over 150,000 clones, approximately 86% of them singletons. V was pared by 7 bases and J by 2 bases, with 15 bases between. CDR1 and CDR2 from the germline V gene are MNHEY and SMNVEV (reference sequence). The CDR3 sequence is 14 residues long. The sequence came from a woman under 30 in good health and CMV-seronegative. The material sequenced was PBMCs. The rearrangement joins TRBV27 to TRBJ2-7, with D maybe TRBD1 (6 bases). CDR3 in amino acids: CASISGQIPYEQYF. CDR3 nucleotides: TGTGCCAGCATCTCAGGACAGATCCCCTACGAGCAGTACTTC.